This is a list of T cell receptor beta chains from one sample in a study of shared clonotypes between healthy human individuals. Measured with immunoSEQ multiplex PCR; TCRdb has only the in-frame clones, and not every one. The data show over 400,000 clones, 95% to 97% seen once. The sequencing input was naive CD4+ T cells sorted from blood. These receptors were taken from a woman aged 30 to 39 in good health. The CDR3 runs from the conserved cysteine through the conserved F or W. A D gene is named only where the DNA matches it firmly. Only some rows state a clone size, as once, few, many or a class for expanded clones.

v_call,j_call,d_call,clone_size,cdr3_length,cdr3_aa,cdr3_nt
TRBV6-6,TRBJ2-1,-,once,11,CASMALNEQFF,TGTGCCAGCATGGCGCTCAATGAGCAGTTCTTC
TRBV6-1,TRBJ1-3,-,-,19,CASSAQGLVSIKGGNTIYF,TGTGCCAGCAGTGCCCAAGGGCTCGTTTCGATAAAGGGAGGAAACACCATATATTTT
TRBV5-4,TRBJ1-5,-,-,16,CASSSGGRSDAQPQHF,TGTGCCAGCAGCAGCGGGGGCCGAAGTGATGCTCAGCCCCAGCATTTT
TRBV21-1,TRBJ2-2,-,-,17,CASSPRFLRANTGELFF,TGTGCCAGCAGCCCCCGATTCTTGAGGGCGAACACCGGGGAGCTGTTTTTT
TRBV5-1,TRBJ2-3,-,-,14,CASSLIVGTDTQYF,TGCGCCAGCAGCTTGATTGTAGGGACAGATACGCAGTATTTT
TRBV2,TRBJ1-3,-,few,14,CASSPGMAGNTIYF,TGTGCCAGCAGTCCCGGGATGGCTGGAAACACCATATATTTT
TRBV4-1,TRBJ1-1,-,once,13,CASSIQGSTEAFF,TGCGCCAGCAGCATACAGGGTTCGACTGAAGCTTTCTTT
TRBV29-1,TRBJ1-1,-,-,13,CSATRTGNTEAFF,TGCAGCGCCACCCGAACAGGGAACACTGAAGCTTTCTTT
TRBV11-2,TRBJ2-7,-,-,16,CASSAWLGRERHEQYF,TGTGCCAGCAGCGCCTGGCTTGGCAGGGAGAGGCACGAGCAGTACTTC
TRBV21-1,TRBJ2-5,-,-,19,CASSKGFAPKKNLQETQYF,TGTGCCAGCAGCAAAGGTTTCGCCCCCAAAAAGAACCTACAAGAGACCCAGTACTTC
TRBV11-2,TRBJ2-7,-,-,17,CASSLVRGAATNYEQYF,TGTGCCAGCAGCTTAGTCAGAGGGGCCGCTACCAACTACGAGCAGTACTTC
TRBV6-5,TRBJ2-2,TRBD1,-,14,CASSGDRGSGELFF,TGTGCCAGCAGCGGGGACAGGGGGTCCGGGGAGCTGTTTTTT
TRBV7-9,TRBJ2-1,-,-,16,CASSPIGQGGYNEQFF,TGTGCCAGCAGCCCAATCGGGCAGGGCGGCTACAATGAGCAGTTCTTC
TRBV28,TRBJ1-1,-,-,13,CASSGPMNTEAFF,TGTGCCAGCAGTGGACCCATGAACACTGAAGCTTTCTTT
TRBV7-2,TRBJ2-3,-,once,13,CASSFPSTDTQYF,TGTGCCAGCAGCTTCCCTAGCACAGATACGCAGTATTTT
TRBV4-1,TRBJ2-1,TRBD2,-,19,CASSPRAHPRDGRVVEQFF,TGCGCCAGCAGCCCACGAGCCCACCCCCGGGACGGGAGGGTTGTTGAGCAGTTCTTC
TRBV30,TRBJ1-5,-,-,13,CAWSKKGNQPQHF,TGTGCCTGGAGTAAGAAGGGCAATCAGCCCCAGCATTTT
TRBV2,TRBJ1-1,TRBD1,-,11,CASSVQGSAFF,TGTGCCAGCAGTGTACAGGGGAGTGCTTTCTTT
TRBV6-1,TRBJ1-1,-,-,14,CASTPILGSPEAFF,TGTGCCAGCACCCCCATTTTAGGTTCGCCTGAAGCTTTCTTT
TRBV29-1,TRBJ2-3,-,-,13,CSAGGLGRDTQYF,TGCAGCGCTGGCGGACTGGGGAGGGATACGCAGTATTTT
TRBV9,TRBJ2-3,-,-,14,CASSVGDRPDTQYF,TGTGCCAGCAGCGTGGGAGACCGACCAGATACGCAGTATTTT
TRBV13,TRBJ2-3,TRBD2,-,17,CASSPPGLAGAADTQYF,TGTGCCAGCAGCCCTCCCGGGCTAGCGGGAGCGGCAGATACGCAGTATTTT
TRBV28,TRBJ1-5,TRBD1,-,14,CASSLGQGNQPQHF,TGTGCCAGCAGCCTGGGACAGGGAAATCAGCCCCAGCATTTT
TRBV28,TRBJ2-6,-,-,14,CASGFGAGANVLTF,TGTGCCAGCGGGTTCGGGGCTGGGGCCAACGTCCTGACTTTC
TRBV7-9,TRBJ1-1,TRBD1,-,16,CASSKSPTGKNTEAFF,TGTGCCAGCAGCAAGAGTCCGACAGGGAAGAACACTGAAGCTTTCTTT
TRBV4-1,TRBJ2-5,TRBD2,-,18,CASSLPSVLAGGRETQYF,TGCGCCAGCAGCCTACCGTCCGTTCTAGCGGGAGGTCGAGAGACCCAGTACTTC
TRBV10-3,TRBJ2-5,TRBD2,-,16,CAISDPGLAGGETQYF,TGTGCCATCAGTGATCCGGGACTAGCGGGAGGGGAGACCCAGTACTTC
TRBV5-4,TRBJ2-7,TRBD2,-,16,CASSLGGLAGSYEQYF,TGTGCCAGCAGCTTGGGCGGACTAGCGGGATCTTACGAGCAGTACTTC
TRBV18,TRBJ2-5,TRBD2,-,15,CASSSGLGWEETQYF,TGTGCCAGCTCAAGCGGACTAGGATGGGAAGAGACCCAGTACTTC
TRBV10-3,TRBJ2-7,-,-,17,CAISFDRAGGSSYEQYF,TGTGCCATCAGTTTTGACAGGGCCGGCGGGAGCTCCTACGAGCAGTACTTC
TRBV7-6,TRBJ2-7,TRBD2,-,16,CASSLEKREAGGEQYF,TGTGCCAGCAGCTTAGAGAAGCGGGAGGCAGGTGGCGAGCAGTACTTC
TRBV18,TRBJ2-6,-,-,15,CASSPVSSGANVLTF,TGTGCCAGCTCACCTGTAAGCTCTGGGGCCAACGTCCTGACTTTC
TRBV29-1,TRBJ2-5,-,-,15,CSVESPSFRLETQYF,TGCAGCGTTGAATCCCCCTCTTTTAGGCTTGAGACCCAGTACTTC
TRBV4-1,TRBJ2-4,TRBD2,-,18,CASSQGLAGLLAKNIQYF,TGCGCCAGCAGCCAAGGACTAGCGGGGCTCCTAGCCAAAAACATTCAGTACTTC
TRBV5-1,TRBJ2-3,-,-,13,CASSLGTRDTQYF,TGCGCCAGCAGCTTGGGAACTCGAGATACGCAGTATTTT
TRBV29-1,TRBJ1-1,-,-,16,CSVEFQEDSMNTEAFF,TGCAGCGTTGAATTTCAGGAAGATTCCATGAACACTGAAGCTTTCTTT
TRBV5-1,TRBJ2-1,TRBD2,-,15,CASSLTSGTYNEQFF,TGCGCCAGCAGCCTAACTAGCGGGACCTACAATGAGCAGTTCTTC
TRBV19,TRBJ2-7,-,-,12,CASSNRLGEQYF,TGTGCCAGTAGTAATCGCCTCGGAGAGCAGTACTTC
TRBV30,TRBJ1-1,-,-,13,CAWSVAGGTEAFF,TGTGCCTGGAGTGTTGCTGGGGGCACTGAAGCTTTCTTT
TRBV28,TRBJ1-2,-,-,13,CASSPGGNYGYTF,TGTGCCAGCAGCCCAGGAGGGAACTATGGCTACACCTTC
TRBV27,TRBJ1-4,-,-,15,CASAPRALTNEKLFF,TGTGCCAGCGCCCCCCGGGCCCTGACTAATGAAAAACTGTTTTTT
TRBV20-1,TRBJ1-2,-,-,11,CSAREGNGYTF,TGCAGTGCTAGAGAAGGGAATGGCTACACCTTC
TRBV7-8,TRBJ2-7,-,-,13,CASSLMGDGEQYF,TGTGCCAGCAGCTTAATGGGGGACGGCGAGCAGTACTTC
TRBV2,TRBJ2-5,TRBD2,-,20,CASSWVSSSGRRSYRETQYF,TGTGCCAGCAGTTGGGTGTCGTCTAGCGGGAGGAGAAGCTATCGGGAGACCCAGTACTTC
TRBV10-1,TRBJ2-3,TRBD2,-,17,CASSDSGLGPFADTQYF,TGCGCCAGCAGTGACTCCGGACTAGGACCCTTCGCAGATACGCAGTATTTT